These T cell receptor beta chains were read from a single sample in a study of T-cell reconstitution after alpha-beta-depleted transplantation in children. TCRdb passed the PCR reads through MiXCR, listing each CDR3 protein once. The sample includes around 800,000 distinct CDR3 sequences, about 16% of them seen just once. This material consisted of PBMCs, mostly from graft donor cells, taken 360 days after TCRalphabeta/CD19-depleted stem cell transplant. The source of these receptors is a male patient aged 5 to 17 who had a stem cell transplant for acute lymphoblastic leukemia, so the T cells may come from the graft donor. Both conserved end residues are trimmed from each CDR3. The D gene is left open where the match is weak. Clone size, where shown, is once, few, many, or a class for clones that have expanded.

CDR3	J	size	D	V
ASRRPGTGDGYT	TRBJ1-2	few	TRBD1	TRBV5-1
ASIPGLAGPGELF	TRBJ2-2	few	TRBD2	TRBV2
SVPLGNIQY	TRBJ2-4	many	-	TRBV29-1
ASSQTHRNTEAF	TRBJ1-1	-	-	TRBV4-1
ASRRVGQNYGYT	TRBJ1-2	-	-	TRBV4-1
SARDRTTQY	TRBJ2-3	few	-	TRBV20-1
ATSRGARTDIAKNIQY	TRBJ2-4	-	-	TRBV15
ASWSGQGTADTQY	TRBJ2-3	many	-	TRBV5-5
ASSGGVDTQY	TRBJ2-3	many	-	TRBV2
ASGGTSGRAEGDTQY	TRBJ2-3	-	-	TRBV21-1
ATTEGGRIPPGELF	TRBJ2-2	-	-	TRBV4-1
ASSLGAGSSEQF	TRBJ2-1	-	-	TRBV5-1
ASSAGVMNTEAF	TRBJ1-1	few	-	TRBV6-1
ASSERGRGNTIY	TRBJ1-3	-	-	TRBV6-1
ASSLPRASYNEQF	TRBJ2-1	-	-	TRBV5-1
ASSSRASYEQY	TRBJ2-7	many	-	TRBV4-1
SVSGQGVYNEQF	TRBJ2-1	many	TRBD1	TRBV29-1
ASWAGSNSYEQY	TRBJ2-7	-	-	TRBV5-1
ATSRDRRLASTDEQF	TRBJ2-1	many	TRBD2	TRBV15
ASSAYFERNEKLF	TRBJ1-4	-	-	TRBV5-1
ASSQGLLGRQGETQY	TRBJ2-5	many	-	TRBV4-1
ASSLAEGQAT	TRBJ1-2	few	TRBD1	TRBV5-1
ASSYQGSNTGELF	TRBJ2-2	-	-	TRBV27
ASSLTTATDTQY	TRBJ2-3	few	-	TRBV12-3/TRBV12-4